The sequence of this T cell receptor beta chain was determined in a study of blood T cell repertoires in COVID-19. Looking at the study overall: In each case, the material was cDNA or gDNA derived from T cells, B-cell-depleted T cells, or PBMCs.

Using immunoSEQ multiplex PCR, the repertoire was profiled, and TCRdb retains in-frame clones only, with some absent. Here the sample spans 200,000 to 250,000 clones, roughly 90% being singletons. The germline V and J ends were trimmed by 5 bases and 6 bases, with 7 bases remaining between them. The germline gives CDR1 MNHEY, CDR2 SVGAGI. The CDR3 covers 11 residues. The sequenced sample consisted of peripheral blood. The chain is built from TRBV6-5 and TRBJ1-2; D may be TRBD1 (5 bases). This TCR was sampled from a woman in her sixties with acute or convalescent COVID-19. In DNA, the CDR3 is TGTGCCAGCAGTCGGGGGGATGGCTACACCTTC. Amino acid sequence: CASSRGDGYTF.